Below, one T cell receptor (beta chain) is given with its context. These data belong to a study of OX40 agonist ivuxolimab in advanced cancers. Sequenced by immunoSEQ multiplex PCR; TCRdb stores in-frame clones only, minus some. The sample includes 60,000 to 80,000 clones, about 93% of them seen just once. CDR3 size: 11 residues. CDR1 is SGHRS, CDR2 YFSETQ, per germline. Trimming cost V 3 bases and J 9 bases, with 6 bases left between them. This TCR was sampled from an adult with an advanced solid tumor such as melanoma, head and neck, liver or kidney cancer. Sequencing used CD4+ or CD8+ T cells sorted from blood, obtained in a trial of the OX40 agonist ivuxolimab. The genes are TRBV5-1 and TRBJ2-2; weak D call: TRBD2 (5 bases). This CDR3 reads CASSSGRELFF. CDR3 sequence (DNA): TGCGCCAGCAGCTCGGGGAGGGAGCTGTTTTTT.